This T cell receptor (beta chain) was documented in a study of blood T cell repertoires in COVID-19. Overall study: Samples representing acute and convalescent COVID-19 were sourced from the United States, Italy and Spain. Sources were T cells, B-cell-depleted T cells, or PBMCs; the material itself was cDNA or gDNA.

Libraries were prepared by immunoSEQ multiplex PCR; TCRdb keeps only in-frame clonotypes and omits some of them. The sample gives roughly 250,000 clones, roughly 86% of which show up once; 2% to 3% is in the top ten. Germline values: CDR1 SGHRS, CDR2 YFSETQ. The length of the CDR3 is 14 residues. V lost 4 bases and J 3 bases, leaving 13 bases between the germline ends. This rearrangement joins TRBV5-1 to TRBJ1-2; D not certain. Material: peripheral blood. This TCR came from a woman aged 50 to 65 with acute or convalescent COVID-19. For the CDR3, the DNA is TGCGCCAGCAGCCCAGTTTCGGGATACTATGGCTACACCTTC. Translating it yields CASSPVSGYYGYTF.